This T cell receptor (beta chain) was captured by sequencing in a study of cytomegalovirus exposure and HLA in healthy donors (dated by TCRdb to 2017 to 2019). Notes on the research overall: An earlier analysis of roughly 570 of the donors reported 250 to 350 Gb of sequence data and some 110 million unique TCR beta sequences obtained from 150 million to 200 million T cells. An early release covering 550 to 700 HLA-typed donors comprised about 300 gigabases of sequencing data and tens of millions of unique TCR sequences. The genetic ancestry cluster associated with self-reported Caucasian donors included around four fifths of the 398 genotyped donors. The study aimed to test whether signatures of past pathogen exposure could be identified by cataloging public T cell receptors. The study used immunosequencing to profile the T cell repertoires of 666 subjects and linked those repertoires to cytomegalovirus serostatus. A separate validation cohort of 90 to 150 different subjects was used in addition to the roughly 700-subject first cohort. To predict cytomegalovirus infection status, the study combined high-throughput TCR immunosequencing, statistical association of individual TCRs with disease status, and machine learning. To study patterns of TCR occurrence, a later analysis re-analyzed previously published TCR beta repertoires from 666 donors and added high-resolution HLA genotyping. In the later analysis, no new phenotypic data were used to find candidate immune exposures; instead, reliance was placed on TCR beta sequences and their occurrence across donors. An earlier analysis of around 580 of the donors used high-throughput TCR beta sequencing to judge whether each TCR beta V gene segment behaved as functional or pseudogenic. Donor age, sex, ethnicity and CMV serostatus were compiled together with the repertoire data. A later genetic analysis used genome-wide SNP genotypes for about 60% of the roughly 700 donors, treating that subset as a discovery cohort. All discovery cohort repertoires had been generated using a single sequencing platform. HLA typing included class I and class II loci at four-digit resolution. The number of typed donors differed by locus: 629-630 for A, B, C, DRB1 and DQB1; 522 for DQA1; approximately 600 for DPA1; and about 450 for DPB1. A handful of DR-DQ haplotypes were handled as single units for association and clustering because linkage in the cohort was strong. Across about 370 genotyped donors of the cohort, an average of about 240,000 unique TCR beta nucleotide sequences per donor were sequenced, and roughly 20% of those sequences were non-productive. Study-level results and caveats: In a later analysis, most CMV-associated TCR beta chains were found to appear HLA-restricted, with HLA associations seemingly driven largely by CMV exposure. In an earlier analysis of 587 of the donors, most TCR beta V segments appeared in productive rearrangements about 87% or about 30% of the time, broadly matching IMGT annotations. Presence/absence analyses assumed roughly uniform sequencing depth across donors, an assumption that may not hold. A later analysis found that TCR association rates varied across HLA loci, with DRB1 alleles showing the most associated TCRs and HLA-C alleles the fewest. In a later genetic analysis, fewer N-insertions in productive TCRs were reported among donors in an Asian-associated ancestry cluster than the 666-donor mean. Most TCR sequences were observed very rarely across donors, whereas some public TCRs were present in many individuals. Some 15 rarely observed V segments, including chromosome 9 orphons, were excluded from the earlier analysis of 550 to 700 of the donors because counts were too low. A later analysis reported that several top co-occurrence clusters appeared linked to parvovirus B19, influenza, CMV and Epstein-Barr virus. The only immune exposure information available for the cohort was CMV serostatus. HLA typing was unavailable for some donors at each locus, so association tests used only the typed subset. This cohort had only TCR beta chains sequenced, and the lack of alpha or paired-chain data limited which features could be detected. When HLA alleles, especially DR and DQ, strongly co-occurred, TCR associations were difficult to assign to individual alleles. In a later genetic analysis, a missense DCLRE1C variant was associated with V-gene and J-gene trimming of TCR beta chains, and the association was replicated in an independent cohort. In the study, approximately 150 TCR beta chains were listed as associated with cytomegalovirus. A further reported finding was that TCR beta sequences accurately predicted the HLA-A and HLA-B alleles for most subjects in the first cohort. The authors suggested that the approach could potentially be extended to other disease states and immunological phenotypes. Correlated functional status among segregating V segments might be attributable to linkage disequilibrium, but an unknown experimental factor could not be ruled out. A group of highly shared sequence variants was considered likely to be a technical artifact of the sequencing pipeline. Specific HLA alleles were associated with 15,000 to 20,000 TCR beta sequences at a false discovery rate of 0.05 in a later analysis. In vitro tests confirmed that a few of the cytomegalovirus-associated TCR beta chains recognize cytomegalovirus antigens. Cytomegalovirus status was reported to be diagnosed by the classifier with high specificity and sensitivity in both the original and validation cohorts. In a later analysis, HLA-associated TCR beta chains showed more clonal expansion and lower generation probabilities than non-associated chains that were equally common.

On this clone itself: Its specific antigen is unknown. Base qualities are missing; no much larger clone stands one base away.

The cohort was made up of 666 healthy bone marrow donors. All cohort members were sampled while nominally healthy, although unrecorded immune exposures were likely present. The donor tested CMV seronegative and was one of the 352 seronegative cohort members. A peripheral blood sample was collected from each donor, and TCR beta sequencing was performed on peripheral blood mononuclear cells. The Qiagen DNeasy Blood Extraction Kit was used to extract genomic DNA from the blood cell samples. Library preparation employed the immunoSEQ multiplex PCR assay. For the multiplex PCR, a mixture combining 60 forward primers for TCR Vbeta segments and 13 reverse primers for TCR Jbeta segments was used. A multiplex PCR assay on genomic DNA amplified the CDR3 region of rearranged TCR beta genes. Amplified TCR beta libraries were sequenced as 87-base-pair reads on the Illumina HiSeq System. The study's processing was this. In a later analysis, approximately 74 million unique TCR beta chains were counted across the roughly 670 repertoires, and about 10 million of these chains were shared by at least two donors. Raw reads were error-corrected and collapsed into unique sequences with a nearest-neighbor algorithm that merged closely related sequences to remove PCR and sequencing errors. CDR3 sequences were aligned to IMGT reference sequences to assign V, D and J gene segments. Each retained sequence needed at least a six-nucleotide match to both a V gene segment and a J gene segment. A rearrangement counted as productive if the CDR3 had no stop codons and remained in frame with V and J, and every other rearrangement counted as non-productive. CDR3 was defined according to IMGT convention as the region running from the second conserved V-encoded cysteine to the conserved J-encoded phenylalanine. The earlier analysis of roughly 590 of the donors excluded sequences that lacked an unambiguous match to a single V gene segment. An earlier analysis of several hundred of the donors classified V segments as functional when productive rearrangements were above 56.7% and as segregating when the standard deviation between donors was above 5%. A statistical classification framework was built for diagnosing cytomegalovirus status from the catalog of TCR beta chain sequences. A later analysis assigned V and J genes by comparing TCR nucleotide sequences with IMGT/GENE-DB human TR gene sequences. In a later analysis, CDR3 sequences and most-parsimonious VDJ recombination scenarios were assigned using the TCRdist pipeline. In a later analysis, each TCR beta chain was defined by its CDR3 amino acid sequence together with its V-gene family, and reads lacking a unique V-gene family were excluded. As a way to deal with suspected cross-contamination and a sequencing artifact, a later analysis dropped 592 nucleotide sequences that were highly shared and had low generation probability. In a later analysis, a clonal expansion index for each public chain was calculated from normalized within-repertoire ranks of inferred template counts. In a later analysis, generation probabilities were computed using a VDJ recombination model fitted to out-of-frame rearrangements, and the results were checked against IGoR. In a later analysis, hypergeometric tests were used to score TCR-TCR, TCR-HLA and TCR-CMV co-occurrence, with a repertoire-size bias correction applied to TCR pairs. False discovery rates were estimated in a later analysis by permuting HLA or CMV assignments 20 times. In a later analysis, co-occurring TCRs were grouped with DBSCAN, and TCRdist sequence similarity was added when clustering was performed within HLA-allele-positive subsets. For co-occurrence clustering, repertoires with fewer than 30,000 or more than 120,000 public chains were excluded, along with about five repertoires with anomalous nucleotide sharing. Entries here come from immuneACCESS through TCRdb and include only in-frame sequences with V and J called. Some clones fail to appear in such tables; in the studies checked, an unresolved V gene covers under half of the shortfall, and the cause of the remainder is unknown. That table furnishes V, J and clone size, whereas the DNA furnished D and trimming. This sample holds approximately 100,000 clones; approximately 82% were observed only once. The ten largest clones represent 2.5% of the sample.

The clonotype was recovered from a middle-aged man in good health and CMV-seronegative. The sequenced sample was PBMCs.

This receptor has the CDR3 CASRKNGQGQETQYF. Read as DNA, the sequence is TGTGCCAGTAGGAAAAACGGACAGGGACAAGAGACCCAGTACTTC. This chain is built from TRBV19 and TRBJ2-5, and 8 bases in between align with TRBD1. Ends trimmed: V by 6 bases, J by 2 bases; bases unmatched to a gene: 8. Its CDR3 holds 15 amino acids, cysteine through phenylalanine. Here the CDR3 DNA is all that survives: 45 bases in frame from base 1. According to the germline V gene (reference sequence), CDR1 reads LNHDA and CDR2 reads SQIVND.